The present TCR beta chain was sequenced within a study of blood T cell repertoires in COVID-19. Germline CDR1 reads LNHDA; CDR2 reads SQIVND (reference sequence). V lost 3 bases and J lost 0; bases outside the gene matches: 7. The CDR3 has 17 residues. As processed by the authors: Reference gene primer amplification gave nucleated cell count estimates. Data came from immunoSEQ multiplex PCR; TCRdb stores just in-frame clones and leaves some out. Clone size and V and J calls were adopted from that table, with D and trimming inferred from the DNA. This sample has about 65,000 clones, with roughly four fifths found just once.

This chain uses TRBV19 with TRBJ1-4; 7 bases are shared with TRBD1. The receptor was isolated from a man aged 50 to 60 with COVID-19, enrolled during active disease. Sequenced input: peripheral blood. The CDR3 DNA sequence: TGTGCCAGTAGTATGGGGACAGTCCAATCAACTAATGAAAAACTGTTTTTT. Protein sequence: CASSMGTVQSTNEKLFF.